Sequencing of this T cell receptor beta chain was carried out in a study of control samples from healthy donors and cancer patients. J lost 8 bases, V lost 6 bases, and 5 bases had no gene match. The CDR3 extends over 13 amino acids. Germline V gene lookup returns CDR1 MDHEN and CDR2 SYDVKM. Measured with immunoSEQ multiplex PCR; TCRdb has only the in-frame clones, and not every one. The table has some 200,000 clones, 91% seen once. The genes are TRBV28 and TRBJ1-4; TRBD1 matches 8 bases. The receptor was derived from a woman in her thirties in good health. Sequencing was performed on blood. The CDR3 coding sequence is TGTGCCAGCAGCCGGACAGGGCCAGAAAAACTGTTTTTT. This translates into CASSRTGPEKLFF. Combining the CDR3 with reference TRBV28 and TRBJ1-4 gives the whole variable domain DVKVTQSSRYLVKRTGEKVFLECVQDMDHENMFWYRQDPGLGLRLIYFSYDVKMKEKGDIPEGYSVSREKKERFSLILESASTNQTSMYLCASSRTGPEKLFFGSGTQLSVL.